The clone carrying this T cell receptor beta chain was found a few times. Sequenced by immunoSEQ multiplex PCR; TCRdb stores in-frame clones only, minus some. The data hold about 130,000 clones, with around 80% observed a single time. This entry comes from a study of blood T cell repertoires in COVID-19. The CDR3 is made up of 17 amino acids. Trimming pared 0 bases from V and 1 base from J, leaving 16 bases between. V gene TRBV5-3 combines with J gene TRBJ1-1; D is unclear. TRBV5-3 is an open reading frame, and its role is uncertain. Sequenced: peripheral blood. The clonotype originates from a human donor in a cohort sampled during active COVID-19. The CDR3 spells CARSLAERAAANTEAFF. Here the CDR3 DNA reads TGTGCCAGAAGCTTGGCCGAGAGGGCGGCCGCGAACACTGAAGCTTTCTTT.